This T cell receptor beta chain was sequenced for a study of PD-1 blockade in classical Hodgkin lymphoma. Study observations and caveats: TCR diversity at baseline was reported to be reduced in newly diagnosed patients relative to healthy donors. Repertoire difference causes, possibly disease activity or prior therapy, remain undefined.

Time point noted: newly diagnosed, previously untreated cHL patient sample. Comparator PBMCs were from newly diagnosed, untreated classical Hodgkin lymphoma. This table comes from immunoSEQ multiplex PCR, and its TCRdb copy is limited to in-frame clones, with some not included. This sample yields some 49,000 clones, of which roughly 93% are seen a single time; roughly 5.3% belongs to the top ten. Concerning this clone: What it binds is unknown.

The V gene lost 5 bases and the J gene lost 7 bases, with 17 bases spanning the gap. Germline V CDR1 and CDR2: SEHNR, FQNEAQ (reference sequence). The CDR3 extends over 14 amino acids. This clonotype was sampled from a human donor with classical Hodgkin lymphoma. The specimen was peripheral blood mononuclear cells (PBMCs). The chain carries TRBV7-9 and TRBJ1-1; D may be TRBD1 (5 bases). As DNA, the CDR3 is TGTGCCAGCAGCGCTCCCGGGTGGGGGAATGAAGCTTTCTTT. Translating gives CASSAPGWGNEAFF.